This TCR beta chain appears in the sequencing data of a study of vaccination effects on CD4 cells after COVID-19. The CDR3 extends over 15 amino acids. Germline V CDR1 and CDR2: WSHSY, SAAADI. Regarding the study as a whole: Cross-reactivity toward common cold coronaviruses was confined to only 1 of 255 vaccine-induced clones in healthy vaccinees. Both infection-induced and vaccine-induced clones contracted markedly at late post-vaccination timepoints.

Antigen-specific CD4+ T cells were first expanded with viral peptide pools by the ViraFEST assay and only then sequenced. Once cultured for nine to ten days, the cells underwent separation to obtain CD4+ T cells. In the vaccine recipients, nucleocapsid antibodies were negative and there was no prior SARS-CoV-2 infection. Fresh IL-2-containing medium replaced half the medium on days 3 and 7. Clones were read by immunoSEQ multiplex PCR, and TCRdb kept only the in-frame ones, dropping some. Of 20,000 to 30,000 clones listed, about three quarters are singletons. Points on this clone: Its antigen remains unknown. An end of the junction differs from the germline gene, which may be a read error.

The sequence was obtained from a human donor who received a COVID-19 vaccine. The source material was CD4+ T cells from PBMCs cultured with SARS-CoV-2 spike peptides, sampled before COVID-19 vaccination. The V call is TRBV10-2, the J call TRBJ2-7; 9 positions agree with TRBD2. The CDR3: CATSPLAGQTYEQYF. CDR3 coding DNA: TGCGCCACCAGTCCTCTAGCGGGGCAGACCTACGAGCAGTACTTC.